Detailed here is one T cell receptor (beta chain). The table lists this clone with a count of one. Its antigen is not yet known. Base qualities are missing; no much larger clone stands one base away. The collaborating institutions used their own protocols to collect whole blood in K2EDTA tubes. For TCRbeta analysis, collaborators shipped samples as frozen whole blood, isolated PBMCs, or DNA extracted from either of those sample types. V and J lose 4 bases and 6 bases, and a span of 16 bases separates them. The CDR3 runs 13 residues from the cysteine to the phenylalanine. Only CDR3 DNA is held: 39 bases, read in frame from base 1. From the germline V gene (reference sequence), CDR1 is GTSNPN and CDR2 is SVGIG. The sample comes from a study of blood T cell repertoires in COVID-19 (dated by TCRdb to the early 2020s). Broadly, across the study: Samples covering the acute and convalescent phases of COVID-19 were provided by collaborators in the United States, Italy and Spain. The prospective study material was composed of cDNA or gDNA derived from T cells, B-cell-depleted T cells, or PBMCs. The dataset comprised deeply sampled blood TCRbeta repertoires from subjects exposed to, actively infected with, or recovered from COVID-19. The repertoires were released in a freely available public database intended as a resource for research on the immune response to SARS-CoV-2. The samples were drawn from two sources: the first 160 participants of the ongoing ImmuneRACE study, and fewer than 1,500 subjects contributed by 6 global collaborators. The sample metadata nearly always contained a de-identified subject ID, COVID-19 status, age in years and sex. HLA class I and class II types, where available, came from metadata supplied by the sample provider rather than from assay-based typing. The full study reports these points: How much clinical and demographic metadata was included differed by source and by participant, and the metadata was provided uncurated.

TCRbeta CDR3 regions were amplified from genomic DNA by means of the immunoSEQ Assay, a bias-controlled multiplex PCR. The study's processing was this. The number of nucleated cells in each sample was estimated from the amplification of reference gene primers within the assay. Sequence reads were collapsed and filtered to measure the absolute abundance of every unique TCRbeta CDR3 rearrangement. For each sample, productive Simpson clonality was calculated by taking the square root of Simpson's diversity index across productive rearrangements. The clones in this table, taken by TCRdb from immuneACCESS, are in-frame only. Not every clone is retained; where verified, under half of the shortfall comes from an unresolved V gene, and the cause of the rest is unknown. For V, J and clone size, that table is used; D and trimming come from the DNA. The sample has 200,000 to 250,000 clones on record, approximately 80% of them singletons. 8% to 13% of the sample is taken by the ten largest.

This TCR derives from an elderly woman with acute or convalescent COVID-19. Sequencing was carried out using peripheral blood. The V gene is TRBV30 and the J gene is TRBJ2-7; the D gene is perhaps TRBD1, from 6 matching bases. Here the CDR3 is given as CAWTLTGRGEQYF. At the DNA level, the sequence is TGTGCCTGGACCCTGACAGGAAGGGGCGAGCAGTACTTC.